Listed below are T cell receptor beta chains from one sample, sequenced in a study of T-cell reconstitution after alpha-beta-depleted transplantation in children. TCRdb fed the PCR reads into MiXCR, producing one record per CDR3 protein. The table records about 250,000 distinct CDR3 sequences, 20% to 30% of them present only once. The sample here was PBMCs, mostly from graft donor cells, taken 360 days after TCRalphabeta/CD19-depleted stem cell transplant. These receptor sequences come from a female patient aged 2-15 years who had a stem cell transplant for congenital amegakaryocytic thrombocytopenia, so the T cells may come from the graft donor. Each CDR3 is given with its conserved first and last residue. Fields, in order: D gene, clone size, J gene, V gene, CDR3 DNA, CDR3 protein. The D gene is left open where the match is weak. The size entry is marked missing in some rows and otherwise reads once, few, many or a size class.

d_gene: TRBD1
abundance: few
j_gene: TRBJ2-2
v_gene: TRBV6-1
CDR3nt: TGTGCCAGCACCTATTTGGGACAGGGCAAGAACACCGGGGAGCTGTTTTTT
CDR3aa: CASTYLGQGKNTGELFF

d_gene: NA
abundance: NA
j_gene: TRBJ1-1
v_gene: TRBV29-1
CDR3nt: TGCAGCGTGGGACTAGGGGTCCGAGCTTTCTTT
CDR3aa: CSVGLGVRAFF

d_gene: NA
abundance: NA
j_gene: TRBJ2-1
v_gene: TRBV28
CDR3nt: TGTGCCAGCAACAGATGGGGCCCCTACAATGAGCAGTTCTTC
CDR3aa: CASNRWGPYNEQFF

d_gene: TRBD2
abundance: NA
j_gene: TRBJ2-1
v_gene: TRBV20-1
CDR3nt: TGCAGTGCTAGAGGTAGCGGGGGCTCCTATGAGCACTTCTTC
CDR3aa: CSARGSGGSYEHFF

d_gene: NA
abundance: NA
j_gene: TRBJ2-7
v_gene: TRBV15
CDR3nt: TGTGCCACCAGCAGAGCGGCTAGAAACTACGAGCAGTACTTC
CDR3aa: CATSRAARNYEQYF

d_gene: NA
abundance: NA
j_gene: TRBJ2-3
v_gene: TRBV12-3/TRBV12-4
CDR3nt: TGTGCCAGCAGTTTTGGACATGGCACAGATACGCAGTATTTT
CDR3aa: CASSFGHGTDTQYF

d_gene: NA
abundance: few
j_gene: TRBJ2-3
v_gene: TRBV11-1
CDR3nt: TGTGCCAGCAGCTTAGTTGTGTCGTTGGCAGTCCCCACAGATACGCAGTATTTT
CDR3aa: CASSLVVSLAVPTDTQYF

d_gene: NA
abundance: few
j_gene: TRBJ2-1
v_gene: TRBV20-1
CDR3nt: TGCAGTGTTCAGACAGACACCGGGGATGAGCAGTTCTTC
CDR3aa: CSVQTDTGDEQFF

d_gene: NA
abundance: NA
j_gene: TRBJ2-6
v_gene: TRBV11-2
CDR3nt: TGTGCCAGCAGCTTAGTGGCTGGGGCCAACGTCCTGACTTTC
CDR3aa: CASSLVAGANVLTF

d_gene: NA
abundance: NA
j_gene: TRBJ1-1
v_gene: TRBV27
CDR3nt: TGTGCCAGCAGTTTAGGAATGCGGGCTGAAGCTTTCTTT
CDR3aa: CASSLGMRAEAFF

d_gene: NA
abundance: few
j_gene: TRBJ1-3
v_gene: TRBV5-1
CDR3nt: TGCGCCAGCAGCTTTGAGGCCCGCGCTGGAAACACCATATATTTT
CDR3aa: CASSFEARAGNTIYF

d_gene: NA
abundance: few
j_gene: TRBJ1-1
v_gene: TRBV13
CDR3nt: TGTGCCAGCAGCACCTCCGTGTTGGGGAACACTGAAGCTTTCTTT
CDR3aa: CASSTSVLGNTEAFF

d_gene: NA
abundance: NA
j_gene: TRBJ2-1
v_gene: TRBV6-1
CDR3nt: TGTGCCAGCAGACCAACTAGCCCATCTTTAGATGAGCAGTTCTTC
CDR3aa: CASRPTSPSLDEQFF

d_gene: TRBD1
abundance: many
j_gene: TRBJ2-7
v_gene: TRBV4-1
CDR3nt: TGCGCCAGCAGCCGCCGACAGGGGGCTTACGAGCAGTACTTC
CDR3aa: CASSRRQGAYEQYF

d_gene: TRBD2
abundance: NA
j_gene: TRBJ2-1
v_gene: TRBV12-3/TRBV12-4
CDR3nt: TGTGCCAGCAGTGGGAAGACTGGAGCGGGAAACTACAATGAGCAGTTCTTC
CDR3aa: CASSGKTGAGNYNEQFF

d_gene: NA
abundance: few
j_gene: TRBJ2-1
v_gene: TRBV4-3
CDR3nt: TGCGCCAGCAGCCCCCACCCCGGCCTGGGGAATGAGCAGTTCTTC
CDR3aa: CASSPHPGLGNEQFF

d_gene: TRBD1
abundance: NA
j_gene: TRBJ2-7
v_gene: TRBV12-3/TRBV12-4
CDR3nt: TGTGCCAGCGGAACGACAGGGGGCATCTACGAGCAGTACTTC
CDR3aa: CASGTTGGIYEQYF

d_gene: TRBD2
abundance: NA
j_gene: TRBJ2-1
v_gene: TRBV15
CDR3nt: TGTGCCACCAGCAGGCAAAGGACTAGCGGGGGGGTCGATGAGCAGTTCTTC
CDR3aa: CATSRQRTSGGVDEQFF

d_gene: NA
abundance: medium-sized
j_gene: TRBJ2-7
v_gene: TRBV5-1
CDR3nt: TGCGCCAGCAGCTTGGGGTTGGAAGTCTACGAGCAGTACTTC
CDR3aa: CASSLGLEVYEQYF

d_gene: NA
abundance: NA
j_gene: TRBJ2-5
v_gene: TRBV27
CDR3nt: TGTGCCAGCAGCTCCCGTGGGTCCCTCGGGACCCAGTACTTC
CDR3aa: CASSSRGSLGTQYF

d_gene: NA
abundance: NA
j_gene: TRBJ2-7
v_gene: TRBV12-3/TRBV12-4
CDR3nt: TGTGCCAGCAGGGTCACGGGCCCCACCTACGAGCAGTACTTC
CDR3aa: CASRVTGPTYEQYF

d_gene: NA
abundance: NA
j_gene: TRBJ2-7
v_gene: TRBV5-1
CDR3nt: TGCGCCAGCAGCTCGCAAGTTGGGTGGCCGGGTATCGACGAGCAGTACTTC
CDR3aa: CASSSQVGWPGIDEQYF

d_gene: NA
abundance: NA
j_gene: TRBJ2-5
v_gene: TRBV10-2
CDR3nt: TGCGCCAGCGGGCTGACCATCGCTGGGACCCAGTACTTC
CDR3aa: CASGLTIAGTQYF

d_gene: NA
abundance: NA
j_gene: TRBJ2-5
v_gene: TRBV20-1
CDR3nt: TGCAGTGCCTCGGACGGAACTTACCAAGAGACCCAGTACTTC
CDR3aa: CSASDGTYQETQYF

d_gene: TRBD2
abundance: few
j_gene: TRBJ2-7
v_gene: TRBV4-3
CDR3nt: TGCGCCAGCAGCCAAGAACTAATGGGTCCTAGCGGGAGCCCCTACGAGCAGTACTTC
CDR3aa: CASSQELMGPSGSPYEQYF

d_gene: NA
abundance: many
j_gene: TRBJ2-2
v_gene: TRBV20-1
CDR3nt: TGCAGTGCCATCCGGGACGGAGCATACACCGGGGAGCTGTTTTTT
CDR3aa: CSAIRDGAYTGELFF

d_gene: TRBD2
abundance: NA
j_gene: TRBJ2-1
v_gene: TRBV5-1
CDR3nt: TGCGCCAGCAGCTTGAACGGGGGGGCTGTGTATGAGCAGTTCTTC
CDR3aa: CASSLNGGAVYEQFF

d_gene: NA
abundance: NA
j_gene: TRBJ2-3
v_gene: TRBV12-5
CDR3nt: TGTGCTAGTGGTTTGGGACTCACAGATACGCAGTATTTT
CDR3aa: CASGLGLTDTQYF